This T cell receptor beta chain was captured by sequencing in a study of T cell repertoires in cytomegalovirus infection. One entry per CDR3 protein results from TCRdb running MiXCR on the reads. The sample records some 150,000 distinct CDR3 sequences, roughly a quarter being singletons. This clonotype was seen ten or more times. Germline V gene lookup returns CDR1 SGHAT and CDR2 FQNNGV. This CDR3 comprises 14 residues. Trimming shortened V by 6 bases and J by 0 bases, and 11 bases separated the two germline ends. Sequencing input: PBMCs. This receptor was obtained from a human donor in good health (CMV status not recorded). Some clones in this sample may be carry-over from other donors' samples. The chain employs TRBV11-2 and TRBJ1-1; D remains unclear. This chain's CDR3 is CASRPGGLNTEAFF. CDR3 nucleotides: TGTGCCAGCAGACCGGGAGGATTGAACACTGAAGCTTTCTTT. Variable domain in full (rest from reference TRBV11-2 and TRBJ1-1): EAGVAQSPRYKIIEKRQSVAFWCNPISGHATLYWYQQILGQGPKLLIQFQNNGVVDDSQLPKDRFSAERLKGVDSTLKIQPAKLEDSAVYLCASRPGGLNTEAFFGQGTRLTVV.